The present TCR beta chain was sequenced within a study of CD8 T cells in Susac syndrome. RNA amounts of about 0.5 to 1 ug underwent reverse transcription with random hexamers. TCRdb called the immunoSEQ multiplex PCR reads again in MiXCR, with one record for every CDR3 protein. The repertoire holds 240,000 or so distinct CDR3 sequences, with almost 97% as singletons. The CDR3 loop spans 13 amino acids. V lost 2 bases and J 5 bases, leaving 12 bases between the germline ends. CDR1 and CDR2 (germline): SQVTM, ANQGSEA. The chain combines TRBV29-1 with TRBJ2-5, with D perhaps TRBD1 (6 bases). Sequencing used CD4+ T cells from PBMCs. This TCR came from a human donor with Susac syndrome. For the CDR3, the DNA is TGCAGCGTTGAAAGACAGGTCGGGGAGACCCAGTACTTC. Protein: CSVERQVGETQYF.